This TCR beta chain was captured by sequencing in a study of T cell repertoires in cytomegalovirus infection. Each CDR3 protein gets one entry after TCRdb re-called the reads with MiXCR. The data show roughly 150,000 distinct CDR3 sequences, about 20% seen once. This clonotype was seen only a few times. No antigen is known for it. Overall study results and limits: The ex vivo response showed dominance by HLA-C-restricted CMV-specific TCR beta clonotypes.

V shed 4 bases and J shed 3 bases, with 17 bases lying between them. Germline-derived CDR1 and CDR2 are SGHVS and FNYEAQ. This CDR3 region has 16 residues. The sequence was collected from a human donor in good health (CMV status not recorded). Some clones in this sample may be carry-over from other donors' samples. The sequencing here drew on CD8+ T cells from cultured PBMCs, taken from culture after CMV antigen stimulation. The gene calls are TRBV7-6 and TRBJ2-3; D gene ambiguous. The CDR3 protein is CASSSTKRLFTDTQYF. As DNA, the CDR3 is TGTGCCAGCAGCTCCACAAAAAGACTGTTTACAGATACGCAGTATTTT. Complete variable domain (other parts from reference TRBV7-6 and TRBJ2-3): GAGVSQSPRYKVTKRGQDVALRCDPISGHVSLYWYRQALGQGPEFLTYFNYEAQQDKSGLPNDRFSAERPEGSISTLTIQRTEQRDSAMYRCASSSTKRLFTDTQYFGPGTRLTVL.